The rows below give T cell receptor beta chains drawn from one sample of a study of blood T cell repertoires in COVID-19. Only in-frame clones appear in the TCRdb table, and some are missing; sequencing was by immunoSEQ multiplex PCR. The sample has 150,000 to 250,000 clones; 75% to 85% are singletons. The sequenced material came from peripheral blood. The receptors were gathered from a woman in her forties with COVID-19, enrolled during active disease. CDR3s include the opening cysteine and the closing phenylalanine or tryptophan. Each record gives: V gene, CDR3 length, J gene, CDR3 protein.

TRBV19	14	TRBJ1-2	CAIPTPGQLYGYTF
TRBV18	14	TRBJ2-3	CASSPPVRADTQYF
TRBV7-3	16	TRBJ1-1	CASSLIRPSGGTEAFF
TRBV18	14	TRBJ2-4	CASSPPRGENIQYF
TRBV11-2	16	TRBJ2-1	CASSPQTGLGHNEQFF
TRBV7-9	16	TRBJ1-5	CASSPWGGDSNQPQHF
TRBV9	15	TRBJ2-5	CASSKSGRGQETQYF
TRBV5-4	14	TRBJ1-2	CASSRIGTGFGYTF
TRBV27	13	TRBJ2-7	CASSITSLYEQYF
TRBV5-4	15	TRBJ2-1	CASSPRTGVYNEQFF
TRBV11-3	13	TRBJ2-7	CASSLSQSYEQYF
TRBV20-1	13	TRBJ2-7	CSASALSTYEQYF
TRBV21-1	17	TRBJ1-1	CASSKGSRRPGGTEAFF
TRBV21-1	16	TRBJ1-4	CASSKVGPRINEKLFF
TRBV3-1/TRBV3-2	15	TRBJ2-7	CASSQDSSAAYEQYF
TRBV11-2	18	TRBJ2-1	CASSTLGRGETTDNEQFF